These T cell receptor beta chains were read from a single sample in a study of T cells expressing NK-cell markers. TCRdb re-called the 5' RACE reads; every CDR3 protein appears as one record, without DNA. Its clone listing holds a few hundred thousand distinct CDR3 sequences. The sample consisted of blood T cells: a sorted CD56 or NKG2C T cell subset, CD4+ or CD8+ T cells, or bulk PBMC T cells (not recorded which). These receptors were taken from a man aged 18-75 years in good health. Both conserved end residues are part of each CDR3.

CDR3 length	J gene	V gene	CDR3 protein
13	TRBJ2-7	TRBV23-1	CASSGGVSAEQYF
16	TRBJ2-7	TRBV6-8	CASSSDTGQGAYEQYF
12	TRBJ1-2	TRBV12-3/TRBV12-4	CASRRMQYGYTF
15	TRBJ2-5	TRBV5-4	CASSDRQGTGETQYF
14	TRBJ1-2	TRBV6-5	CASSYTGRVSGYTF
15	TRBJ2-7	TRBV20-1	CSALPLDRGRYEQYF
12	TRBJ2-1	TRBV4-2	CASSQERHEQFF
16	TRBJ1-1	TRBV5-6	CASSLAWGVVNTEAFF
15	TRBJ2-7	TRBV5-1	CASSLVPGLNSEQYF
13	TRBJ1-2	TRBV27	CASSRRGAYGYTF
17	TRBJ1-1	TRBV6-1	CASSEARENRGNTEAFF
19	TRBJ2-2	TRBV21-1	CASSKLVLAGDMNTGELFF
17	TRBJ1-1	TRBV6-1	CASRGTTTLTRNTEAFF
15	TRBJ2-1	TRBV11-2	CASSLVGFEHNEQFF
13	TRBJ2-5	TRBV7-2	CASSTSQAETQYF
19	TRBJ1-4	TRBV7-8	CASSLVGTGVGRTNEKLFF
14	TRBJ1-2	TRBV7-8	CASSLGLINYGYTF
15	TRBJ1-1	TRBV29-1	CSVVGTRGLDTEAFF
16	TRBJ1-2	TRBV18	CASSLGQDTANYGYTF
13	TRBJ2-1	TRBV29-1	CSVEGRALNEQFF
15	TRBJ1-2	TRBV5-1	CASSPAIQGNYGYTF
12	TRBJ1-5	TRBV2	CASSERGPGEHF
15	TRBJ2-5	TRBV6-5	CASSYSPGIQETQYF
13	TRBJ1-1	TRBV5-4	CASSLGQGREAFF